This T cell receptor beta chain was documented in a study of T cells after somatic rescue of genetic block. Sequenced by immunoSEQ multiplex PCR; TCRdb stores in-frame clones only, minus some. The table shows over 14,000 clones, with approximately 75% occurring only once. Germline CDR1 is SGHNT and CDR2 is YYREEE (reference sequence). CDR3 size: 15 residues. Losses at the gene ends were 4 bases for V and 2 bases for J; bases not matched to a gene: 6. The sequence came from a man between 18 and 35 years old. The sequencing sample was made of peripheral blood mononuclear cells (PBMCs). This rearrangement joins TRBV5-4 to TRBJ2-3, with 8 nucleotides matching TRBD2. The CDR3: CASSPGLGFTDTQYF. As DNA, the CDR3 is TGTGCCAGCAGCCCGGGACTAGGGTTCACAGATACGCAGTATTTT.